Listed below are T cell receptor beta chains from one sample, sequenced in a study of T-cell reconstitution after alpha-beta-depleted transplantation in children. TCRdb redid the calling of the PCR reads with MiXCR, one entry per CDR3 protein. This sample has about 980,000 distinct CDR3 sequences, with about 26% found just once. Sequences were derived from PBMCs, mostly from graft donor cells, sampled 360 days after TCRalphabeta/CD19-depleted stem cell transplant. These receptors were obtained from a boy younger than two who had a stem cell transplant for SCID, so the T cells may come from the graft donor. Each CDR3 is given with its conserved first and last residue. Each record gives: D gene, J gene, V gene, clone size, CDR3 protein, CDR3 DNA. The D gene is left open where the match is weak. Clone size is shown for a subset of rows, as once, few, many or a class of expanded clone.

>.|TRBJ2-1|TRBV20-1|.
CSALFDRSNEQFF
TGCAGTGCCCTCTTTGACCGGAGCAATGAGCAGTTCTTC
>TRBD1|TRBJ1-6|TRBV12-3/TRBV12-4|.
CASSFRQPGQIAPLHF
TGTGCCAGCAGTTTCAGACAACCGGGACAGATTGCACCCCTCCACTTT
>.|TRBJ2-7|TRBV6-1|.
CASNPGTSSYEQYF
TGTGCCAGCAACCCTGGGACTTCTTCCTACGAGCAGTACTTC
>TRBD2|TRBJ2-3|TRBV29-1|few
CSVDGRGADTQYF
TGCAGCGTTGATGGGCGGGGGGCCGATACGCAGTATTTT
>TRBD2|TRBJ2-1|TRBV29-1|.
CSVGSGEGEQFF
TGCAGCGTTGGGAGCGGGGAGGGTGAGCAGTTCTTC
>TRBD1|TRBJ1-1|TRBV20-1|.
CSATVDRGLMNTEAFF
TGCAGTGCTACCGTGGACAGGGGCCTTATGAACACTGAAGCTTTCTTT
>.|TRBJ1-3|TRBV7-2|few
CASSPSVGRGNTIYF
TGTGCCAGCAGCCCCTCAGTGGGCCGTGGAAACACCATATATTTT
>.|TRBJ1-2|TRBV12-3/TRBV12-4|.
CASSPNTGPYGYTF
TGTGCCAGCAGCCCCAATACAGGGCCCTATGGCTACACCTTC
>.|TRBJ2-5|TRBV12-3/TRBV12-4|.
CASTFARGVEETQYF
TGTGCCAGCACGTTCGCCAGGGGAGTGGAGGAGACCCAGTACTTC
>TRBD2|TRBJ2-3|TRBV20-1|few
CSASRPGTSGDTQYF
TGCAGTGCTAGCCGTCCCGGGACTAGCGGAGATACGCAGTATTTT
>.|TRBJ2-7|TRBV5-5|few
CASSFKGTYEQYF
TGTGCCAGCAGCTTCAAGGGTACCTACGAGCAGTACTTC
>TRBD1|TRBJ2-7|TRBV7-9|few
CASSDGTAYEQYF
TGTGCCAGCAGCGATGGGACAGCCTACGAGCAGTACTTC
>.|TRBJ1-1|TRBV4-1|few
CASSQGGNQAEAFF
TGCGCCAGCAGCCAAGGAGGGAATCAGGCTGAAGCTTTCTTT
>.|TRBJ1-4|TRBV20-1|.
CSARSPATNEKLFF
TGCAGTGCTAGAAGCCCTGCAACTAATGAAAAACTGTTTTTT
>.|TRBJ2-2|TRBV27|.
CASSKQGRSTGELFF
TGTGCCAGCAGCAAACAGGGGAGGAGCACCGGGGAGCTGTTTTTT
>.|TRBJ2-2|TRBV5-1|few
CASSLQVSNTGELFF
TGCGCCAGCAGCTTGCAGGTTTCGAACACCGGGGAGCTGTTTTTT
>TRBD2|TRBJ2-1|TRBV6-5|.
CASSYSTSGGQNEQFF
TGTGCCAGCAGTTACTCGACTAGCGGGGGGCAAAATGAGCAGTTCTTC
>.|TRBJ1-5|TRBV20-1|few
CSATNRDAGNQPQHF
TGCAGTGCTACCAATAGGGACGCCGGCAATCAGCCCCAGCATTTT
>TRBD1|TRBJ1-1|TRBV12-3/TRBV12-4|few
CASFTGGITEAFF
TGTGCCAGTTTCACAGGGGGGATCACTGAAGCTTTCTTT
>.|TRBJ2-5|TRBV9|.
CASSPQGDMGFDKETQYF
TGTGCCAGCAGCCCTCAAGGGGACATGGGCTTTGATAAAGAGACCCAGTACTTC
>.|TRBJ2-3|TRBV20-1|.
CSALTHYTDTQYF
TGCAGTGCTTTGACCCATTATACAGATACGCAGTATTTT
>TRBD1|TRBJ2-7|TRBV12-3/TRBV12-4|.
CASIMGDRPHEQYF
TGTGCCAGCATCATGGGGGACAGGCCCCACGAGCAGTACTTC
>.|TRBJ1-1|TRBV20-1|few
CSVPTRGQMNTEAFF
TGCAGTGTCCCCACCCGCGGGCAGATGAACACTGAAGCTTTCTTT
>.|TRBJ1-3|TRBV20-1|.
CSATDRSTIYF
TGCAGTGCTACCGACAGGAGCACCATATATTTT
>TRBD1|TRBJ2-7|TRBV28|.
CASRVNRGEQYF
TGTGCCAGCAGGGTCAACAGGGGCGAGCAGTACTTC
>.|TRBJ2-7|TRBV27|.
CASSSRDYPSYEQYF
TGTGCCAGCAGTTCAAGAGACTATCCTTCCTACGAGCAGTACTTC
>.|TRBJ2-5|TRBV15|many
CATSRGSETQYF
TGTGCCACCAGCAGAGGGTCGGAGACCCAGTACTTC
>.|TRBJ2-6|TRBV15|few
CATSRGSGANVLTF
TGTGCCACCTCCAGGGGTTCTGGGGCCAACGTCCTGACTTTC
>.|TRBJ2-1|TRBV7-9|few
CASSRKDGNNEQFF
TGTGCCAGCAGCCGTAAGGACGGAAACAATGAGCAGTTCTTC
>.|TRBJ1-3|TRBV5-1|.
CASSPLTLSSGNTIYF
TGCGCCAGCAGCCCGTTGACACTTTCCTCTGGAAACACCATATATTTT
>.|TRBJ1-6|TRBV11-2|.
CASSSRGSYNSPLHF
TGTGCCAGCAGCTCAAGGGGGTCCTATAATTCACCCCTCCACTTT
>.|TRBJ2-7|TRBV28|few
CASSVDRGWDHEQYF
TGTGCCAGCAGTGTTGATCGTGGTTGGGACCACGAGCAGTACTTC
>.|TRBJ1-1|TRBV29-1|.
CSNRRGLNTEAFF
TGCAGCAACCGCAGGGGCTTGAACACTGAAGCTTTCTTT
>TRBD1|TRBJ2-7|TRBV12-3/TRBV12-4|few
CASSPSSTGSFWGQYF
TGTGCCAGCAGTCCATCATCGACAGGGTCCTTTTGGGGGCAGTACTTC
>.|TRBJ2-5|TRBV28|many
CASSPLGGEETQYF
TGTGCCAGCAGTCCCCTGGGGGGAGAGGAGACCCAGTACTTC
>TRBD1|TRBJ1-5|TRBV6-1|.
CASRGQVGQPQHF
TGTGCCAGCAGAGGACAGGTCGGTCAGCCCCAGCATTTT
>TRBD2|TRBJ2-7|TRBV5-1|few
CASSFSRPGTSGVYEQYF
TGCGCCAGCAGCTTTTCCCGCCCAGGGACTAGCGGGGTCTACGAGCAGTACTTC
>.|TRBJ1-4|TRBV20-1|.
CSARQSFNEKLFF
TGCAGTGCTAGACAGTCATTTAATGAAAAACTGTTTTTT
>.|TRBJ1-4|TRBV5-6|.
CASSPDPLGANEKLFF
TGTGCCAGCAGCCCGGACCCTTTGGGGGCTAATGAAAAACTGTTTTTT
>.|TRBJ2-1|TRBV4-2|.
CASSQDFAWGSSSYNEQFF
TGTGCCAGCAGCCAAGATTTTGCGTGGGGATCCTCCTCCTACAATGAGCAGTTCTTC
>.|TRBJ1-4|TRBV29-1|few
CSVVWGEKLFF
TGCAGCGTTGTATGGGGAGAAAAACTGTTTTTT
>TRBD1|TRBJ2-5|TRBV15|.
CATSRGTGNQETQYF
TGTGCCACCAGCAGAGGGACAGGGAACCAAGAGACCCAGTACTTC
>.|TRBJ2-1|TRBV9|.
CASSVVLGGGSSYNEQFF
TGTGCCAGCAGCGTAGTGCTTGGTGGGGGAAGCTCCTACAATGAGCAGTTCTTC
>TRBD1|TRBJ2-7|TRBV15|.
CATSRDQGAREQYF
TGTGCCACCAGCAGAGATCAGGGGGCGCGCGAGCAGTACTTC
>TRBD1|TRBJ1-1|TRBV5-1|few
CASSFYRGVGTEAFF
TGCGCCAGCAGCTTCTACAGGGGGGTGGGCACTGAAGCTTTCTTT
>.|TRBJ2-1|TRBV5-1|.
CASSLYGATFNEQFF
TGCGCCAGCAGCTTGTATGGGGCGACCTTCAATGAGCAGTTCTTC
>.|TRBJ2-3|TRBV9|few
CASSVPVSGTDTQYF
TGTGCCAGCAGCGTCCCCGTTTCGGGCACAGATACGCAGTATTTT
>.|TRBJ2-4|TRBV6-1|.
CATHPHRGSKNIQYF
TGTGCCACCCACCCCCATAGGGGATCCAAAAACATTCAGTACTTC
>.|TRBJ2-5|TRBV5-5|.
CASSPTPTWETQYF
TGTGCCAGCAGCCCCACCCCAACGTGGGAGACCCAGTACTTC
>TRBD2|TRBJ2-2|TRBV29-1|.
CSVVAGGRGGELFF
TGCAGCGTAGTAGCGGGAGGGCGGGGCGGGGAGCTGTTTTTT
>.|TRBJ1-4|TRBV4-1|many
CASSQGWGTESGYEKLFF
TGCGCCAGCAGCCAAGGTTGGGGGACGGAATCGGGTTATGAAAAACTGTTTTTT
>.|TRBJ2-7|TRBV20-1|few
CSARVPGRQTEQYF
TGCAGTGCTAGAGTTCCGGGGAGGCAGACCGAGCAGTACTTC
>.|TRBJ1-1|TRBV20-1|.
CSARAPFPAAGEAFF
TGCAGTGCTAGAGCACCATTCCCGGCGGCGGGTGAAGCTTTCTTT
>.|TRBJ1-5|TRBV4-1|.
CASSQGQQSNQPQHF
TGCGCCAGCAGCCAAGGCCAACAGAGTAATCAGCCCCAGCATTTT
>.|TRBJ2-1|TRBV27|.
CASSPRGRSYNEQFF
TGTGCCAGCAGCCCCCGGGGGAGGTCCTACAATGAGCAGTTCTTC
>.|TRBJ2-1|TRBV18|few
CASRNFGTANNEQFF
TGTGCCAGCCGGAACTTCGGGACGGCTAACAATGAGCAGTTCTTC